These 3 T cell receptor beta chains came from one sample sequenced in a study of blood T cell repertoires in COVID-19. The repertoire was sequenced with immunoSEQ multiplex PCR; TCRdb's copy has only in-frame clones and lacks some. Of around 230,000 clones listed, around 88% were seen once; the top ten hold over 2%. The sequencing sample was made of PBMCs or T cells enriched from blood (not recorded which). These TCRs come from a woman aged 35 to 49 with acute COVID-19.

Only a few counts were recorded for this clone. The chain recombines TRBV5-1 with TRBJ2-1; perhaps TRBD1 as D (5 bases). The germline CDR1 and CDR2 sequences are SGHRS and YFSETQ. The CDR3 spans 11 residues. The V end was cut by 0 bases, the J end by 13 bases, with 8 bases between. The CDR3 nucleotides read TGCGCCAGCAGCTTGGAGGGGCCCCAGTTCTTC. It codes for CASSLEGPQFF.

The chain links TRBV21-1 to TRBJ2-6; TRBD1, the D gene given by the table, was not confirmed from the DNA. TRBV21-1 corresponds to a pseudogene. This CDR3 is 16 amino acids long. The CDR3 DNA sequence: TGTGCCAGCAGCAAGGGGCCGAACTCTGGGGCCAACGTCCTGACTTTC. Translated, it gives CASSKGPNSGANVLTF.

Concerning this clone itself: Sequence at one end of the junction differs from germline and may be a read error. Here the CDR3 DNA reads TGTGCCAGCGGACAGGTCCCTATTATGGCCTTC. Encoded protein: CASGQVPIMAF. This sequence joins TRBV2 and TRBJ1-2; 7 positions match TRBD1. The CDR3 is 11 residues long. CDR1 and CDR2 (germline): SNHLY, FYNNEI. Filled out from reference TRBV2 and TRBJ1-2, the complete variable domain reads EPEVTQTPSHQVTQMGQEVILRCVPISNHLYFYWYRQILGQKVEFLVSFYNNEISEKSEIFDDQFSVERPDGSNFTLKIRSTKLEDSAMYFCASGQVPIMAFGSGTRLTVV.